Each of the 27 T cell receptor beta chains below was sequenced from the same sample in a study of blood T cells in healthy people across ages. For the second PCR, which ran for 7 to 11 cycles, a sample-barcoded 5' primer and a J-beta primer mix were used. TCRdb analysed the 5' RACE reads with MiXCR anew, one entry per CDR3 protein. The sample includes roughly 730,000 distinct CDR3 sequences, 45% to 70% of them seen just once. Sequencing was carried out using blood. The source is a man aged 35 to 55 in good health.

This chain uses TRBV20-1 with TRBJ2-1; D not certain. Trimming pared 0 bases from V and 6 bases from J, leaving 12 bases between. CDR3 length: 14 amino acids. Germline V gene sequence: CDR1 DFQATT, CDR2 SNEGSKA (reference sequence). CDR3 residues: CSARDSIWRNEQFF. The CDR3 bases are TGCAGTGCTAGAGATTCTATATGGCGCAATGAGCAGTTCTTC.

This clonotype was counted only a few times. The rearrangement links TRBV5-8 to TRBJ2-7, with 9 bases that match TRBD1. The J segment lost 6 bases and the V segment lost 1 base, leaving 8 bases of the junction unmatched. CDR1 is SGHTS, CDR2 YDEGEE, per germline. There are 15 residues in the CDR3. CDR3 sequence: CASSLSGTGSSEQYF. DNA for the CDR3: TGTGCCAGCAGCTTGTCCGGGACAGGGAGTTCCGAGCAGTACTTC.

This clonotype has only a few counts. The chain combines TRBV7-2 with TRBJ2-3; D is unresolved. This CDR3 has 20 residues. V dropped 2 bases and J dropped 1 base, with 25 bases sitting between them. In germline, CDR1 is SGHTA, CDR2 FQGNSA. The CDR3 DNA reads TGTGCCAGCAGCTTATCCCTCAGGAAAAGCAGTTCGTGGGGCACAGATACGCAGTATTTT. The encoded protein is CASSLSLRKSSSWGTDTQYF.

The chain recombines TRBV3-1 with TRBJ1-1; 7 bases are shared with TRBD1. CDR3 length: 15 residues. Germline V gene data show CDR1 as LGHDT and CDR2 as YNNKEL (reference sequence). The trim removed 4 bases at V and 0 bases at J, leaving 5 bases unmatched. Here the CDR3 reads CASSLAGTVNTEAFF. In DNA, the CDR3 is TGTGCCAGCAGCCTCGCCGGGACAGTGAACACTGAAGCTTTCTTT.

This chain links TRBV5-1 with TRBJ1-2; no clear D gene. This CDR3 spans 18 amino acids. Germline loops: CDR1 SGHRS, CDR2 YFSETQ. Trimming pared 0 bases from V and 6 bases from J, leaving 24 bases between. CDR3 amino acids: CASSLARITVEVLDGYTF. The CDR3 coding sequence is TGCGCCAGCAGCTTGGCGAGGATCACAGTGGAGGTGTTGGATGGCTACACCTTC.

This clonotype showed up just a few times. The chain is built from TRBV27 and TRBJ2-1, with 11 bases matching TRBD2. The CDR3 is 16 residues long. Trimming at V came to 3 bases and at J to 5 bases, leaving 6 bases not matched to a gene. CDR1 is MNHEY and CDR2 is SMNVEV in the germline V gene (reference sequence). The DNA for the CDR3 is TGTGCCAGCAGTTTTGCCGGGACTAGCGGCCACAATGAGCAGTTCTTC. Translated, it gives CASSFAGTSGHNEQFF.

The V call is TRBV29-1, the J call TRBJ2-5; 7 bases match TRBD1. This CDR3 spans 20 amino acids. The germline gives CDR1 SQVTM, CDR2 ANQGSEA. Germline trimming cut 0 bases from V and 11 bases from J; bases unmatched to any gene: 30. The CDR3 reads CSVEDPPGGNPVLPSNEQYF. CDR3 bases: TGCAGCGTTGAAGATCCCCCAGGGGGTAATCCGGTTCTACCATCCAATGAGCAGTACTTC.

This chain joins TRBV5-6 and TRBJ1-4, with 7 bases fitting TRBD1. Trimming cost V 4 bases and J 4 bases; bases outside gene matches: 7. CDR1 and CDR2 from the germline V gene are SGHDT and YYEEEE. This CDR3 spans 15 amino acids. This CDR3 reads CASSPKTGRNEKLFF. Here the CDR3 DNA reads TGTGCCAGCAGCCCGAAGACAGGGCGTAATGAAAAACTGTTTTTT.

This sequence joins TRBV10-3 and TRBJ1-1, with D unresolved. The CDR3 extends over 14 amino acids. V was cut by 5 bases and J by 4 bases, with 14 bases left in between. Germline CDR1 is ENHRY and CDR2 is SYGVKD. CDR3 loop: CAISRDEETTEAFF. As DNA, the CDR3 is TGTGCCATCAGTCGAGATGAGGAGACCACTGAAGCTTTCTTT.

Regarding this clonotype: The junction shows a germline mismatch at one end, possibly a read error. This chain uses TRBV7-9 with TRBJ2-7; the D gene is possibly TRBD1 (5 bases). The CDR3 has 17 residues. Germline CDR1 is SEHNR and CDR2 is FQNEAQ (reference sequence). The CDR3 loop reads CAGSSTTGPGSRNEQYF. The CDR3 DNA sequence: TGTGCCGGCAGCTCAACTACCGGGCCAGGGTCGCGCAATGAGCAGTACTTC. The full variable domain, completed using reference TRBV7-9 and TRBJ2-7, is DTGVSQNPRHKITKRGQNVTFRCDPISEHNRLYWYRQTLGQGPEFLTYFQNEAQLEKSRLLSDRFSAERPKGSFSTLEIQRTEQGDSAMYLCAGSSTTGPGSRNEQYFGPGTRLTVT.

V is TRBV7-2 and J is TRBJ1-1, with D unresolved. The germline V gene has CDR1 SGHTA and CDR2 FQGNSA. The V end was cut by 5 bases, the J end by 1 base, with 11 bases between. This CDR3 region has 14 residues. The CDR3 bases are TGTGCCAGCAGCCGCGACACCACGAACACTGAAGCTTTCTTT. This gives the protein CASSRDTTNTEAFF.

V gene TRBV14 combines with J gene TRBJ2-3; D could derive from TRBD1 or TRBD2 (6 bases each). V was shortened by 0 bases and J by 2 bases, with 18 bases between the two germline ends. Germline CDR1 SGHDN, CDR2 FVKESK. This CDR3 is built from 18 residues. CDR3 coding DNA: TGTGCCAGCAGCCAAGACTTTATGCAGGGGAGGTACACAGATACGCAGTATTTT. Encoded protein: CASSQDFMQGRYTDTQYF.

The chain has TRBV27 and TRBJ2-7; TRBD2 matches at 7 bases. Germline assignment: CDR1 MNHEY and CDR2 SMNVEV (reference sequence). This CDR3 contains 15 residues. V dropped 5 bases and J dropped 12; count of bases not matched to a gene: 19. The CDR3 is CASSPPEDVRETRYF. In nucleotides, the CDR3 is TGTGCCAGCAGTCCGCCCGAGGACGTGCGGGAGACCCGGTACTTC.

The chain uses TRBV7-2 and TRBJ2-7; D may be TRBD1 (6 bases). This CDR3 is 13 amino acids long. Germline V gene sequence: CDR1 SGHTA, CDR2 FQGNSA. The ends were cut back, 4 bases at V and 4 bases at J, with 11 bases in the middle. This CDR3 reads CASSWGHPYEQYF. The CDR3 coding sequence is TGTGCCAGCAGCTGGGGACACCCATACGAGCAGTACTTC. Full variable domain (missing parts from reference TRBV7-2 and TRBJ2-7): GAGVSQSPSNKVTEKGKDVELRCDPISGHTALYWYRQSLGQGLEFLIYFQGNSAPDKSGLPSDRFSAERTGGSVSTLTIQRTQQEDSAVYLCASSWGHPYEQYFGPGTRLTVT.

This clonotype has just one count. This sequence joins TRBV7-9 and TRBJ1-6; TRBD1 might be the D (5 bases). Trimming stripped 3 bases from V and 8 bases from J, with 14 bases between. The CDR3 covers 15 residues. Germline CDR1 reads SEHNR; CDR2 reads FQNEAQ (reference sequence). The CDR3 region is CASSFSAGYDSPLHF. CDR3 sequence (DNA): TGTGCCAGCAGCTTCTCGGCAGGGTATGATTCACCCCTCCACTTT.

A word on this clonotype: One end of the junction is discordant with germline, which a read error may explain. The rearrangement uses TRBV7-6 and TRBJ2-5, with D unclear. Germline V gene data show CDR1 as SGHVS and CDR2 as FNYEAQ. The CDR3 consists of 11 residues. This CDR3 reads CASSSYETQYF. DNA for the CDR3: TGTGCCAGTAGTTCGTATGAGACCCAGTATTTC.

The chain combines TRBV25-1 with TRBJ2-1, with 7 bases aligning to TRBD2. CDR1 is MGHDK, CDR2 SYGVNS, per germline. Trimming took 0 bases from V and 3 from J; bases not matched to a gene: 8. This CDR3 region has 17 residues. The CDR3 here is CASSEYSGLEDYNEQFF. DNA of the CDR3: TGTGCCAGCAGTGAATATTCTGGACTAGAAGACTACAATGAGCAGTTCTTC. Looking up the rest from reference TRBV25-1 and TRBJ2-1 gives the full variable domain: EADIYQTPRYLVIGTGKKITLECSQTMGHDKMYWYQQDPGMELHLIHYSYGVNSTEKGDLSSESTVSRIRTEHFPLTLESARPSHTSQYLCASSEYSGLEDYNEQFFGPGTRLTVL.

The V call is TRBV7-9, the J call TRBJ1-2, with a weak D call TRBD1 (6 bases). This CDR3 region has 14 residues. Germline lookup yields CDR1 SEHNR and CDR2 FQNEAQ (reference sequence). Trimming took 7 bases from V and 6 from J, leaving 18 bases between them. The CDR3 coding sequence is TGTGCCAGCACCAAGATAACAGGGCTTGATGGCTACACCTTC. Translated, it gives CASTKITGLDGYTF.

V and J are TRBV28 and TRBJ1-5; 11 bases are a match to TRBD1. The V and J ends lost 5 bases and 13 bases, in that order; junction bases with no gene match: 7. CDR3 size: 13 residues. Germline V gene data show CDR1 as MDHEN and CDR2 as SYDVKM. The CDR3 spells CASSGDRGSPQHF. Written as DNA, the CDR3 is TGTGCCAGCAGTGGGGACAGGGGGTCCCCACAGCATTTT.

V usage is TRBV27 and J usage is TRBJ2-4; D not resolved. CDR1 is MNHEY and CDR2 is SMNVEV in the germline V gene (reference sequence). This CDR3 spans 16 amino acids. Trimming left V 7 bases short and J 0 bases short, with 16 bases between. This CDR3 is CASTPRAELAKNIQYF. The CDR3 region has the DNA TGTGCCAGCACTCCTCGGGCAGAACTAGCCAAAAACATTCAGTACTTC.

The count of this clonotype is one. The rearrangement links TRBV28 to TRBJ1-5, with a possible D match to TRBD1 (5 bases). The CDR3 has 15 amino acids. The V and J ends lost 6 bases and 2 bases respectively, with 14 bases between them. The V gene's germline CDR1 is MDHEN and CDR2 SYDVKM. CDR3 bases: TGTGCCAGCAGCCGTGTGCAGGGAGGCAATCAGCCCCAGCATTTT. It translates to CASSRVQGGNQPQHF.

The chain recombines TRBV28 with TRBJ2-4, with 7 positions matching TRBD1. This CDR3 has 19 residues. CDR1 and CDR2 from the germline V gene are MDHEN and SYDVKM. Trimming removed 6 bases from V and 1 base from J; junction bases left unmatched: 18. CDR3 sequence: CASRRSDRRILKAKNIQYF. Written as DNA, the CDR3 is TGTGCCAGCAGGCGATCGGACAGGCGGATCCTAAAGGCCAAAAACATTCAGTACTTC. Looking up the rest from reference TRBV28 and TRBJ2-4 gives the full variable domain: DVKVTQSSRYLVKRTGEKVFLECVQDMDHENMFWYRQDPGLGLRLIYFSYDVKMKEKGDIPEGYSVSREKKERFSLILESASTNQTSMYLCASRRSDRRILKAKNIQYFGAGTRLSVL.

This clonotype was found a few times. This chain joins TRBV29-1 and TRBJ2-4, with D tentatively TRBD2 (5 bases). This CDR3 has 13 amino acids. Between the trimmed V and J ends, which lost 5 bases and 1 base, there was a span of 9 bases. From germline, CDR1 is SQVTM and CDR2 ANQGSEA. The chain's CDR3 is CSVRGWAKNIQYF. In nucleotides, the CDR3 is TGCAGCGTTCGAGGGTGGGCCAAAAACATTCAGTACTTC.

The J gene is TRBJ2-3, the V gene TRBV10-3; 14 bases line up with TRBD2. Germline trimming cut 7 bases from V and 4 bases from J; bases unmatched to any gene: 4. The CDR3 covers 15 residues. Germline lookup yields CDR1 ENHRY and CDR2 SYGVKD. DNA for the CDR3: TGTGCCATCAAGGGGACTAGCGGGAGATCAGATACGCAGTATTTT. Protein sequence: CAIKGTSGRSDTQYF.

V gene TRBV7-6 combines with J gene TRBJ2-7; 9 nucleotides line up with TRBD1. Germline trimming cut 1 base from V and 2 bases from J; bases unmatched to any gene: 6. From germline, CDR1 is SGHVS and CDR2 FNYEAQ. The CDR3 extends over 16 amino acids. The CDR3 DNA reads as TGTGCCAGCAGCTTAGGGGACAGGGACCCAGCCTACGAGCAGTACTTC. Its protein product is CASSLGDRDPAYEQYF. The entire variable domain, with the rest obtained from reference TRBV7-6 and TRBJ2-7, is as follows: GAGVSQSPRYKVTKRGQDVALRCDPISGHVSLYWYRQALGQGPEFLTYFNYEAQQDKSGLPNDRFSAERPEGSISTLTIQRTEQRDSAMYRCASSLGDRDPAYEQYFGPGTRLTVT.

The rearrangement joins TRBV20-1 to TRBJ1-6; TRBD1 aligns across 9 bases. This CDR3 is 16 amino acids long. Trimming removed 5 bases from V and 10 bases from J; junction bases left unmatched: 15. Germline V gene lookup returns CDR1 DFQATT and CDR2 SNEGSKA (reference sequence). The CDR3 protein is CSAQPGTGYRGSPLHF. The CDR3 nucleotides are TGCAGTGCTCAACCCGGGACAGGGTATAGGGGCTCACCCCTCCACTTT.

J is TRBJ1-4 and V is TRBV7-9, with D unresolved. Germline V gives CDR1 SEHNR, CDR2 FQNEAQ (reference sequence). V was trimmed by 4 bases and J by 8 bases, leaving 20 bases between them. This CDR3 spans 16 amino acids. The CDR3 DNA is TGTGCCAGCAGCTCAGAAACCGGGTCCACTTTCGAAAAACTGTTTTTT. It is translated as CASSSETGSTFEKLFF.